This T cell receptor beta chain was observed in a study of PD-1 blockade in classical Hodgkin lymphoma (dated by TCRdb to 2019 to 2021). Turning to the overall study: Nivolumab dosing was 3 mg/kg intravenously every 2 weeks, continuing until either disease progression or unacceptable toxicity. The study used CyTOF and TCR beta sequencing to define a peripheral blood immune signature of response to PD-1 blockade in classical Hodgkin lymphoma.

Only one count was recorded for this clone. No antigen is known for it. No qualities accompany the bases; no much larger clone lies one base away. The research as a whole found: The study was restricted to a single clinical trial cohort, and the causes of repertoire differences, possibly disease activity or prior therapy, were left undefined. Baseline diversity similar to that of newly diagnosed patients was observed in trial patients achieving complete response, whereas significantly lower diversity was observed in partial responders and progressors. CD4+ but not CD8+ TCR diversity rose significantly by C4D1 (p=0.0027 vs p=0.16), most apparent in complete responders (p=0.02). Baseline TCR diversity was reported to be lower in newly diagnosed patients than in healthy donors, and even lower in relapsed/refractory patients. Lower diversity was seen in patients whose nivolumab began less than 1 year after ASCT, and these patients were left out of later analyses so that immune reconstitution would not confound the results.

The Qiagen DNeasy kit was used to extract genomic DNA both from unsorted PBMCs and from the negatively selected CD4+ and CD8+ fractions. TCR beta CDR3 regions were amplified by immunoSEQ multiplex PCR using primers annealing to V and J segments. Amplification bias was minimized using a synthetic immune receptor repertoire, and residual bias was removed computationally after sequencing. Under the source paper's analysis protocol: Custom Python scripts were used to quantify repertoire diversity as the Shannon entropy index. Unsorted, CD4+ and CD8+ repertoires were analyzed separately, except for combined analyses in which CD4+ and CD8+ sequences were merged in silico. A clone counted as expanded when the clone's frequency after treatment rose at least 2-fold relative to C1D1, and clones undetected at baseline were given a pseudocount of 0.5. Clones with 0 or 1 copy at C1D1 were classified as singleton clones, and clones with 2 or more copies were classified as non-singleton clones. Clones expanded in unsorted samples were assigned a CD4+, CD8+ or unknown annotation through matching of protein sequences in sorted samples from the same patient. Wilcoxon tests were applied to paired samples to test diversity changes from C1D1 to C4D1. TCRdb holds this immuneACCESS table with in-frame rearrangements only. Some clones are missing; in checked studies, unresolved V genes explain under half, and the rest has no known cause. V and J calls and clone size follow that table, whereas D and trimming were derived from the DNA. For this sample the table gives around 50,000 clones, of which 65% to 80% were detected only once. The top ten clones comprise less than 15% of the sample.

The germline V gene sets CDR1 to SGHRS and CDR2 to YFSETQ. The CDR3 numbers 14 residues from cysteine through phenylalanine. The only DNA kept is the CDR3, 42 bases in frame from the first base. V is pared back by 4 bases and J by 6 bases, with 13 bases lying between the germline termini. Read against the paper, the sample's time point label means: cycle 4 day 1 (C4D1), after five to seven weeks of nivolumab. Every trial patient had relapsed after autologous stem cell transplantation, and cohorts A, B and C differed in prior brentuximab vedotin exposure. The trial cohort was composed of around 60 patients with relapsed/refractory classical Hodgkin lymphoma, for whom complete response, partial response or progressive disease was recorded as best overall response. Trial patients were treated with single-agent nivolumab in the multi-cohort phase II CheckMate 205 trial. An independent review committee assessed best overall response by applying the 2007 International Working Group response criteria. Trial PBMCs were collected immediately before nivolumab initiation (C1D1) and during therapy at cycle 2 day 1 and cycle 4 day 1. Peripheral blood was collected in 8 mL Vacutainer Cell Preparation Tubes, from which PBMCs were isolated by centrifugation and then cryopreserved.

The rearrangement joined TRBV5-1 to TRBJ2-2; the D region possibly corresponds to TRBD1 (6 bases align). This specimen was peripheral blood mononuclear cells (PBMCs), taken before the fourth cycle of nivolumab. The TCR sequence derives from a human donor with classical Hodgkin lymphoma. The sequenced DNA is TGCGCCAGCAGCCCCCAGGGGTGGCCCGGGGAGCTGTTTTTT. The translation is CASSPQGWPGELFF.